A selection of T cell receptor beta chains follows, all from one sample in a study of cytomegalovirus exposure and HLA in healthy donors. Repertoires were generated with immunoSEQ multiplex PCR, while TCRdb's copy carries only in-frame clones and drops some. The sample shows 100,000 to 120,000 clones, around 70% of them seen only once. Input material: PBMCs. These receptors were obtained from a woman between 35 and 50 years old in good health and CMV-seropositive. CDR3s include the opening cysteine and the closing phenylalanine or tryptophan. A D gene is named only where the DNA matches it firmly. Rows may omit the clone size; those that give it use once, few, many or a size class.

J,size,D,V,CDR3,DNA
TRBJ2-7,-,TRBD1,TRBV10-3,CAISEGTGAYEQYF,TGTGCCATCAGTGAGGGGACAGGGGCCTACGAGCAGTACTTC
TRBJ2-1,-,-,TRBV7-2,CASSYLQNNEQFF,TGTGCCAGCAGCTACCTACAGAACAATGAGCAGTTCTTC
TRBJ2-3,-,-,TRBV29-1,CSVVRITERPTDTQYF,TGCAGCGTAGTAAGGATTACAGAGAGACCCACAGATACGCAGTATTTT
TRBJ1-2,-,-,TRBV7-8,CASSSYRAQANYGYTF,TGTGCCAGCAGCTCGTACAGGGCTCAAGCTAACTATGGCTACACCTTC
TRBJ1-1,-,TRBD1,TRBV7-2,CASSFQGVATEAFF,TGTGCCAGCAGCTTTCAGGGGGTCGCCACTGAAGCTTTCTTT
TRBJ2-7,-,TRBD1,TRBV15,CATSRGGQGQHEQYF,TGTGCCACCAGCAGAGGTGGACAGGGACAACACGAGCAGTACTTC
TRBJ2-6,-,-,TRBV19,CASSIAGTSGANVLTF,TGTGCCAGTAGTATAGCAGGTACCTCTGGGGCCAACGTCCTGACTTTC
TRBJ1-1,-,TRBD1,TRBV18,CASSLDRETEAFF,TGTGCCAGCTCACTTGACAGGGAAACTGAAGCTTTCTTT
TRBJ2-7,-,-,TRBV7-6,CASSLALASREQYF,TGTGCCAGCAGCTTAGCGCTAGCATCTCGCGAGCAGTACTTC
TRBJ2-1,-,TRBD1,TRBV6-5,CARTRDRHNEQFF,TGTGCCAGGACCCGGGACAGACACAATGAGCAGTTCTTC
TRBJ1-5,-,TRBD1,TRBV2,CASRDRGSNQPQHF,TGTGCCAGCAGAGACAGGGGAAGCAATCAGCCCCAGCATTTT
TRBJ2-7,-,TRBD1,TRBV7-9,CASSPGTGVSYEQYF,TGTGCCAGCAGCCCAGGGACAGGTGTTTCCTACGAGCAGTACTTC
TRBJ1-1,-,TRBD1,TRBV29-1,CSVVGQRRGIPEAFF,TGCAGCGTTGTGGGACAGCGGAGAGGGATCCCTGAAGCTTTCTTT
TRBJ2-7,-,TRBD2,TRBV6-6,CASSYQAGGTYEQYF,TGTGCCAGCAGTTACCAAGCGGGAGGGACCTACGAGCAGTACTTC
TRBJ2-3,-,-,TRBV5-1,CASSLGNSGYDTQYF,TGCGCCAGCAGCTTGGGTAATAGCGGTTATGATACGCAGTATTTT
TRBJ2-5,-,TRBD2,TRBV5-6,CASSLFSGKAETQYF,TGTGCCAGCAGCTTGTTTAGCGGGAAGGCGGAGACCCAGTACTTC
TRBJ2-1,-,TRBD2,TRBV11-2,CASSPQRGGRNNEQFF,TGTGCCAGCAGCCCCCAGCGGGGGGGGCGGAACAATGAGCAGTTCTTC
TRBJ1-3,-,TRBD1,TRBV7-6,CASSPTGGSRRSGNTIYF,TGTGCCAGCAGCCCGACAGGGGGCTCCCGGCGTTCTGGAAACACCATATATTTT
TRBJ2-5,once,TRBD1,TRBV7-6,CASSLGTVQETQYF,TGTGCCAGCAGCCTTGGGACAGTTCAAGAGACCCAGTACTTC
TRBJ2-3,few,TRBD1,TRBV5-5,CASSSSRTGPDTQYF,TGTGCCAGCAGCTCCTCTCGGACAGGGCCAGATACGCAGTATTTT
TRBJ2-5,few,TRBD2,TRBV7-2,CASSTGTSGGQETQYF,TGTGCCAGCAGTACCGGGACTAGCGGGGGTCAAGAGACCCAGTACTTC
TRBJ1-1,once,TRBD1,TRBV6-6,CASSWTGSTEAFF,TGTGCCAGCAGTTGGACAGGGAGCACTGAAGCTTTCTTT
TRBJ1-5,-,TRBD1,TRBV27,CATLPFGDSANQPQHF,TGTGCCACCTTACCTTTCGGGGACAGTGCGAATCAGCCCCAGCATTTT
TRBJ2-7,-,-,TRBV9,CASSVDLVVPPYEQYF,TGTGCCAGCAGCGTAGATTTAGTAGTCCCCCCCTACGAGCAGTACTTC
TRBJ2-3,-,-,TRBV7-2,CASSLSRDTQYF,TGTGCCAGCAGCTTATCCCGAGATACGCAGTATTTT
TRBJ1-3,-,-,TRBV7-3,CASSGAGAGNTIYF,TGTGCCAGCAGCGGGGCCGGAGCTGGAAACACCATATATTTT
TRBJ2-2,-,-,TRBV15,CATSWGRHGELFF,TGTGCCACCAGCTGGGGGCGACACGGGGAGCTGTTTTTT
TRBJ1-2,few,-,TRBV30,CAWSTVNYGYTF,TGTGCCTGGAGTACAGTTAACTATGGCTACACCTTC
TRBJ2-5,-,-,TRBV5-1,CASSLGGGEETQYF,TGCGCCAGCAGCTTGGGTGGCGGAGAAGAGACCCAGTACTTC
TRBJ1-4,-,-,TRBV5-1,CASSGTSTNEKLFF,TGCGCCAGCAGCGGGACATCAACTAATGAAAAACTGTTTTTT
TRBJ1-2,-,TRBD1,TRBV27,CASRTGVYGYTF,TGTGCCAGCAGGACAGGGGTCTATGGCTACACCTTC
TRBJ2-7,-,TRBD2,TRBV7-2,CASSKLANYEQYF,TGTGCCAGCAGCAAACTAGCGAACTACGAGCAGTACTTC
TRBJ2-1,few,-,TRBV2,CASNPQGLTNEQFF,TGTGCCAGCAACCCACAGGGTCTTACGAATGAGCAGTTCTTC
TRBJ2-7,-,TRBD1,TRBV5-1,CASSFPLTGGSSSYEQYF,TGCGCCAGCAGCTTCCCATTGACAGGGGGCTCTAGCTCCTACGAGCAGTACTTC
TRBJ2-2,-,TRBD2,TRBV5-4,CASSFGLAGGQTGELFF,TGTGCCAGCAGCTTCGGACTAGCGGGAGGACAGACCGGGGAGCTGTTTTTT
TRBJ1-2,few,-,TRBV10-3,CATGGGGRDNYGYTF,TGTGCCACCGGTGGGGGGGGGCGAGATAACTATGGCTACACCTTC
TRBJ2-3,-,-,TRBV2,CASSDTGISTDTQYF,TGTGCCAGCAGTGACACAGGGATAAGCACAGATACGCAGTATTTT
TRBJ1-3,once,-,TRBV11-3,CASSLGESSGNTIYF,TGTGCCAGCAGCTTAGGCGAAAGCTCTGGAAACACCATATATTTT
TRBJ2-6,-,TRBD1,TRBV7-2,CASSPRQGFNSGANVLTF,TGTGCCAGCAGCCCCCGACAGGGTTTCAACTCTGGGGCCAACGTCCTGACTTTC
TRBJ1-2,-,-,TRBV27,CASSPGVLYGYTF,TGTGCCAGCAGTCCAGGGGTCCTCTATGGCTACACCTTC
TRBJ1-1,once,TRBD1,TRBV18,CASSTSTGAYTEAFF,TGTGCCAGCTCAACGTCGACAGGGGCATACACTGAAGCTTTCTTT
TRBJ2-1,-,-,TRBV29-1,CSVETGEQFF,TGCAGCGTTGAAACAGGGGAGCAGTTCTTC
TRBJ2-3,few,TRBD2,TRBV7-9,CASSLGLAGGTDTQYF,TGTGCCAGCAGCTTAGGGCTAGCGGGAGGAACAGATACGCAGTATTTT
TRBJ2-1,-,-,TRBV21-1,CASSNRDRVLAPSDNEQFF,TGTGCCAGCAGCAACCGGGACAGGGTGCTAGCCCCCAGCGACAATGAGCAGTTCTTC
TRBJ1-4,-,-,TRBV11-3,CASRGGTSVFF,TGTGCCAGCAGGGGGGGGACTTCGGTGTTTTTT
TRBJ2-1,-,-,TRBV4-1,CASSQVTRGAGDNEQFF,TGCGCCAGCAGCCAAGTGACCCGGGGGGCGGGCGACAATGAGCAGTTCTTC
TRBJ1-4,-,-,TRBV6-1,CASSESTNEKLFF,TGTGCCAGCAGTGAGTCGACTAATGAAAAACTGTTTTTT
TRBJ2-2,-,-,TRBV27,CASSLFPGLNTGELFF,TGTGCCAGCAGTTTATTTCCGGGATTGAACACCGGGGAGCTGTTTTTT
TRBJ1-1,-,TRBD1,TRBV6-5,CASSPGQVGTEAFF,TGTGCCAGCAGCCCTGGACAGGTGGGGACTGAAGCTTTCTTT
TRBJ2-1,-,TRBD2,TRBV5-1,CASSLRSLAGPYNEQFF,TGCGCCAGCAGCTTGCGGAGTCTAGCGGGACCGTACAATGAGCAGTTCTTC
TRBJ1-1,-,-,TRBV5-1,CASSLEAGGRYTEAFF,TGCGCCAGCAGCTTGGAGGCCGGAGGGAGGTACACTGAAGCTTTCTTT
TRBJ1-1,-,-,TRBV7-9,CASRGTGNPEAFF,TGTGCCAGCAGAGGAACAGGGAACCCTGAAGCTTTCTTT
TRBJ1-2,-,TRBD1,TRBV5-4,CASSRTGGFYGYTF,TGTGCCAGCAGCCGAACAGGGGGGTTCTATGGCTACACCTTC